The rows below give T cell receptor beta chains drawn from one sample of a study of control samples from healthy donors and cancer patients. Method: immunoSEQ multiplex PCR; TCRdb's copy keeps in-frame clones and lacks some. The repertoire holds 55,000 to 70,000 clones, with 75% to 95% as singletons. Sequences were obtained from PBMCs. These receptors all come from a man between 25 and 39 years old with colorectal cancer. The CDR3 runs from the conserved cysteine through the conserved F or W. Fields, in order: clone size, D gene, J gene, V gene, CDR3 DNA, CDR3 protein. A D gene is named only where the DNA matches it firmly. Some rows mark clone size as missing; the rest say once, few, many or name a class of expanded clone.

- | TRBD1 | TRBJ1-6 | TRBV25-1 | TGTGCCAGCAGTGATAGGACAGGGTCCTATAATTCACCCCTCCACTTT | CASSDRTGSYNSPLHF
- | - | TRBJ1-5 | TRBV3-1/TRBV3-2 | TGTGCCAGCAGCCAAACAGTTAGCAATCAGCCCCAGCATTTT | CASSQTVSNQPQHF
once | - | TRBJ1-1 | TRBV5-1 | TGCGCCAGCAGTCACCCGGCAGGTGTTCCGACTGAAGCTTTCTTT | CASSHPAGVPTEAFF
- | - | TRBJ1-6 | TRBV5-1 | TGCGCCAGCAGCGCTCCGGGACGGGGAAATTCACCCCTCCACTTT | CASSAPGRGNSPLHF
- | - | TRBJ2-4 | TRBV4-1 | TGCGCCAGCAGCCAAGATTCCGGAGGACTAGCCAAAAACATTCAGTACTTC | CASSQDSGGLAKNIQYF
- | TRBD1 | TRBJ1-1 | TRBV15 | TGTGCCACCAGTGGAGGACAGGGGGTCTACACTGAAGCTTTCTTT | CATSGGQGVYTEAFF
- | - | TRBJ2-3 | TRBV6-5 | TGTGCCAGCAGTTACTCGGTGCGGAAAGATACGCAGTATTTT | CASSYSVRKDTQYF
- | - | TRBJ1-2 | TRBV11-2 | TGTGCCAGCAGCTTAGATCGGGGGACTACCTATGGCTACACCTTC | CASSLDRGTTYGYTF
- | - | TRBJ2-1 | TRBV2 | TGTGCCAGCAGTGATGAGGGACGGCATGAGCAGTTCTTC | CASSDEGRHEQFF
- | - | TRBJ1-1 | TRBV9 | TGTGCCAGCAGCGTAGGGACACGAGGGACTGAAGCTTTCTTT | CASSVGTRGTEAFF
- | - | TRBJ2-3 | TRBV6-2/TRBV6-3 | TGTGCCAGCAGCTCCTGGGCGGTGACAGATACGCAGTATTTT | CASSSWAVTDTQYF
- | - | TRBJ2-2 | TRBV14 | TGTGCCAGCAGCCAACAACCAGCCTTGAGCACCGGGGAGCTGTTTTTT | CASSQQPALSTGELFF
once | TRBD1 | TRBJ1-5 | TRBV19 | TGTGCCAGTACCATCCGGGACAGGGGCAATCAGCCCCAGCATTTT | CASTIRDRGNQPQHF
- | TRBD1 | TRBJ2-3 | TRBV4-3 | TGCGCCAGCAGACCTACGCCCGGGACAGGGGGCCCAGATACGCAGTATTTT | CASRPTPGTGGPDTQYF
once | - | TRBJ2-2 | TRBV18 | TGTGCCAGCTCACCAACAGGGTTAGAAGGCGGGGAGCTGTTTTTT | CASSPTGLEGGELFF
once | - | TRBJ1-1 | TRBV11-2 | TGTGCCAGCAGCTCCCGGCGGGGCAGGGACACTGAAGCTTTCTTT | CASSSRRGRDTEAFF
- | TRBD1 | TRBJ1-2 | TRBV4-1 | TGCGCCAGCAGCCGGGGGCTCAAGACAGGGGACTATGGCTACACCTTC | CASSRGLKTGDYGYTF
- | TRBD1 | TRBJ1-2 | TRBV5-1 | TGCGCCAGCAGCTTGGTTAGTGGGACAGACGACACCTTC | CASSLVSGTDDTF
- | - | TRBJ2-7 | TRBV2 | TGTGCCAGCAGTGCGGGGCCGCCCTACGAGCAGTACTTC | CASSAGPPYEQYF
- | - | TRBJ2-5 | TRBV11-2 | TGTGCCAGCGGCCCAGGGGTAGGAGAGACCCAGTACTTC | CASGPGVGETQYF
- | - | TRBJ1-5 | TRBV12-3/TRBV12-4 | TGTGCCAGTCGACTGGGCGATCAGCCCCAGCATTTT | CASRLGDQPQHF
few | - | TRBJ2-7 | TRBV21-1 | TGTGCCAGCAGCACCGAGCGGGGGGTCTACGTCCACGAGCAGTACTTC | CASSTERGVYVHEQYF
- | - | TRBJ2-3 | TRBV7-2 | TGTGCCAGCAGCTCGGGGGTAGATGCCACAGATACGCAGTATTTT | CASSSGVDATDTQYF
- | TRBD2 | TRBJ2-3 | TRBV19 | TGTGCCAGTAGTATGGATTCCCGGACTAGACATACCCTCACAGATACGCAGTATTTT | CASSMDSRTRHTLTDTQYF
- | TRBD2 | TRBJ2-2 | TRBV4-2 | TGTGCCAGCAGCCAAGAAGGCGGGGGAGCGAACACCGGGGAGCTGTTTTTT | CASSQEGGGANTGELFF
once | TRBD2 | TRBJ2-2 | TRBV30 | TGTGCCTGGAGTGTACTCCCTTCTAGCGGGACCGACACCGGGGAGCTGTTTTTT | CAWSVLPSSGTDTGELFF
- | - | TRBJ1-1 | TRBV11-2 | TGTGCCAGCAGCTCCCCCGGGTTCGGGGGCACTGAAGCTTTCTTT | CASSSPGFGGTEAFF
- | - | TRBJ2-5 | TRBV9 | TGTGCCAGCAGCGGCGGGACAGCCAAAGAGACCCAGTACTTC | CASSGGTAKETQYF
- | - | TRBJ2-2 | TRBV15 | TGTGCCACCAGCGATACTAGGCTACTTAACACCGGGGAGCTGTTTTTT | CATSDTRLLNTGELFF
- | - | TRBJ2-1 | TRBV10-2 | TGCGCCAGCAGTGAAGGTAGTTTGGTGAATGAGCAGTTCTTC | CASSEGSLVNEQFF
- | - | TRBJ2-5 | TRBV12-3/TRBV12-4 | TGTGCCACCTCCCTCCAAGAGACCCAGTACTTC | CATSLQETQYF
- | TRBD1 | TRBJ1-1 | TRBV10-3 | TGTGCCATCAGTGTGACGACAGGGGCCACTGAAGCTTTCTTT | CAISVTTGATEAFF
- | - | TRBJ1-1 | TRBV6-5 | TGTGCCACCCAAAGGGACACTGAAGCTTTCTTT | CATQRDTEAFF
- | TRBD1 | TRBJ1-2 | TRBV30 | TGTGCCTGGAGGGTGCGGGACAGGGGCGGCTACACCTTC | CAWRVRDRGGYTF
- | TRBD2 | TRBJ2-1 | TRBV11-2 | TGTGCCAGCAGCCCATACCTATCGGGGGGGGCAGGTTATGAGCAGTTCTTC | CASSPYLSGGAGYEQFF
- | - | TRBJ1-6 | TRBV19 | TGTGCCAGTACCCGGTCCTCATCGGATTCACCCCTCCACTTT | CASTRSSSDSPLHF
- | TRBD1 | TRBJ2-1 | TRBV6-2/TRBV6-3 | TGTGCCAGCAGTTGGGACAGGGGTCGGAATGAGCAGTTCTTC | CASSWDRGRNEQFF
- | - | TRBJ1-1 | TRBV7-8 | TGTGCCAGCAGCCCCCTTATGGTTACCCGGCCCGAAGCTTTCTTT | CASSPLMVTRPEAFF
- | - | TRBJ2-5 | TRBV5-4 | TGTGCCAGCAGCTTGGCTATGGAAGAGACCCAGTACTTC | CASSLAMEETQYF
- | - | TRBJ1-3 | TRBV30 | TGTGCCTGGAGTTCTATTACGGGCCGAGGAAACACCATATATTTT | CAWSSITGRGNTIYF
- | - | TRBJ2-7 | TRBV12-3/TRBV12-4 | TGTGCCACCTCCGATGGGTACGAGCAGTACTTC | CATSDGYEQYF
- | - | TRBJ1-6 | TRBV6-6 | TGTGCCAGCAGTTACCCCAACTCACCCCTCCACTTT | CASSYPNSPLHF
- | - | TRBJ1-1 | TRBV6-5 | TGTGCCAGCAGCCCAAAAGCAGGGTTCACTGAAGCTTTCTTT | CASSPKAGFTEAFF
once | TRBD1 | TRBJ1-1 | TRBV4-1 | TGCGCCAGCAGCCAGCCCGTAACAGGGGTCCCTGAAGCTTTCTTT | CASSQPVTGVPEAFF
few | - | TRBJ1-3 | TRBV15 | TGTGCCACCAGCCCCCGTCTTCAGGGGCTGTCTGGAAACACCATATATTTT | CATSPRLQGLSGNTIYF
- | - | TRBJ1-4 | TRBV12-3/TRBV12-4 | TGTGCCAGCAGAAACTATGGACAGGAAAAACTGTTTTTT | CASRNYGQEKLFF
once | - | TRBJ1-4 | TRBV5-6 | TGTGCCAGCAGCTTGGCCCGCCTTGGAGGCCGAACTAATGAAAAACTGTTTTTT | CASSLARLGGRTNEKLFF